This is a list of T cell receptor beta chains from one sample in a study of T cell responses to AZD1222 COVID-19 vaccine. The assay was immunoSEQ multiplex PCR, and TCRdb's table has in-frame clones only and misses some. The repertoire has about 100,000 clones, about 86% of them found once; the top ten carry approximately 16%. The starting material was peripheral blood, obtained on day 0 of AZD1222 vaccination. These TCRs come from an adult in good health. Each CDR3 is given with its conserved first and last residue. The D gene is left open where the match is weak. Rows may omit the clone size; those that give it use once, few, many or a size class.

>TRBD2|13|TRBJ2-3|TRBV25-1|few
TGTGCGAGTAGGGCGGGGGGCGCCGATACGCAGTATTTT
CASRAGGADTQYF
>-|15|TRBJ1-2|TRBV2|-
TGTGCCAGCAGTCCTAGACAGACGAATCCGAGCGGCTACACCTTC
CASSPRQTNPSGYTF
>-|14|TRBJ1-1|TRBV6-6|-
TGTGCCAGCAGTTACCAACAGATGAACACTGAAGCTTTCTTT
CASSYQQMNTEAFF
>TRBD1|14|TRBJ1-1|TRBV2|-
TGTGCCAGCAGCGCCCGGGACAGGAACACTGAAGCTTTCTTT
CASSARDRNTEAFF
>-|15|TRBJ2-1|TRBV4-3|-
TGCGCCAGCAGCCAACAAAGGACTCAACCAAATGAGCAGTTCTTC
CASSQQRTQPNEQFF
>TRBD1|15|TRBJ1-1|TRBV5-1|-
TGCGCCAGCAGAGAATACAGGGGGAGTTCTGCTGAAGCTTTCTTT
CASREYRGSSAEAFF
>TRBD1|14|TRBJ1-4|TRBV10-1|-
TGCGCCAGCAAGACCGGGACAGGGGGTGAAAAACTGTTTTTT
CASKTGTGGEKLFF
>TRBD1|18|TRBJ2-3|TRBV5-1|-
TGCGCCAGCAGCTGGCCAGTTTCGGACAGGGTTTTCGCAGATACGCAGTATTTT
CASSWPVSDRVFADTQYF
>TRBD2|16|TRBJ2-1|TRBV11-2|-
TGTGCCAGCAGCTTAGTGAGCGGGGGGGCCTGGGATGAGCAGTTCTTC
CASSLVSGGAWDEQFF
>TRBD1|17|TRBJ1-2|TRBV10-3|-
TGTGCCATCAGTGTTGGACAGGGGGCGGACCTCCTCTATGGCTACACCTTC
CAISVGQGADLLYGYTF
>-|12|TRBJ2-7|TRBV14|few
TGTGCCAGCAGCCAATCGGGGCCCGAGCAGTACTTC
CASSQSGPEQYF
>-|13|TRBJ1-2|TRBV11-3|-
TGTGCCAGCAGCGGCACAGCTAGGTATGGCTACACCTTC
CASSGTARYGYTF
>-|15|TRBJ1-3|TRBV2|-
TGTGCCAGCAGTTCTGGCCGACTGTCTGGAAACACCATATATTTT
CASSSGRLSGNTIYF
>-|14|TRBJ1-1|TRBV6-5|-
TGTGCCAGTGCTTGGGGGAAAGGGGACACTGAAGCTTTCTTT
CASAWGKGDTEAFF
>-|12|TRBJ2-7|TRBV29-1|-
TGCAGCGTTGGACGGACAGACATCGAGCAGTACTTC
CSVGRTDIEQYF
>-|17|TRBJ1-2|TRBV24-1|-
TGTGCCACCAGTGGACCAATGGGGTCGGGCGCAGGCTATGGCTACACCTTC
CATSGPMGSGAGYGYTF
>-|15|TRBJ1-2|TRBV5-5|once
TGTGCCAGCAGCGCTCAGAACGTTCAGGGAAGTGGCTACACCTTC
CASSAQNVQGSGYTF
>TRBD2|14|TRBJ2-7|TRBV25-1|-
TGTGCCAGCAGTGATGCTAGCGGACCCTACGAGCAGTACTTC
CASSDASGPYEQYF
>-|14|TRBJ1-6|TRBV7-9|-
TGTGCCAGCAGCTTGGAGAAGGGCCCCGGGGCTCTCCACTTT
CASSLEKGPGALHF
>-|14|TRBJ1-1|TRBV3-1/TRBV3-2|-
TGTGCCAGCAGCCCGTCGACCAGGAACACTGAAGCTTTCTTT
CASSPSTRNTEAFF
>-|17|TRBJ1-3|TRBV6-1|-
TGTGCCAGCAGTGAAGCGCACGGCGGGAGCTCTGGAAACACCATATATTTT
CASSEAHGGSSGNTIYF
>-|12|TRBJ2-7|TRBV7-9|-
TGTGCCAGCAGCAGGGCCTCCTACGAGCAGTACTTC
CASSRASYEQYF
>-|16|TRBJ1-3|TRBV9|-
TGTGCCAGCAGCCCTACGGTTGGGCGCTCTGGAAACACCATATATTTT
CASSPTVGRSGNTIYF
>TRBD2|15|TRBJ2-7|TRBV6-5|-
TGTGCCAGCAGGACGCTGACTAGCGGGAGGATCAAGCAGTACTTC
CASRTLTSGRIKQYF
>-|15|TRBJ2-3|TRBV6-5|-
TGTGCCAGCAGGCCAGGGCACAGACGCACAGATACGCAGTATTTT
CASRPGHRRTDTQYF
>TRBD1|14|TRBJ2-7|TRBV29-1|-
TGCAGCGTTGACAGGACAGGGGACTCCTACGAGCAGTACTTC
CSVDRTGDSYEQYF
>-|15|TRBJ2-6|TRBV6-5|few
TGTGCCAGCAGTTACCGGACAACTGGGGCCAACGTCCTGACTTTC
CASSYRTTGANVLTF
>TRBD2|15|TRBJ2-2|TRBV18|-
TGTGCCAGCTCACCGGGACTAGTTATCACCGGGGAGCTGTTTTTT
CASSPGLVITGELFF
>-|16|TRBJ1-5|TRBV18|-
TGTGCCAGCTCACCCGGCACAGCCTATAGCAATCAGCCCCAGCATTTT
CASSPGTAYSNQPQHF
>-|11|TRBJ2-7|TRBV6-1|-
TGTGCCAGCAGTGAAAGATACGAGCAGTACTTC
CASSERYEQYF
>-|14|TRBJ2-5|TRBV9|-
TGTGCCAGCAGCGTAGGAACCCTCGGAGAGACCCAGTACTTC
CASSVGTLGETQYF
>-|15|TRBJ1-2|TRBV18|-
TGTGCCAGCAAGCCCTCGGTAGAAGGGGACTATGGCTACACCTTC
CASKPSVEGDYGYTF
>-|15|TRBJ2-1|TRBV7-2|-
TGTGCCAGCAGCCCCCGGGGCCCCCTCGGGTTGGAGCAGTTCTTC
CASSPRGPLGLEQFF
>-|15|TRBJ1-1|TRBV5-1|once
TGCGCCAGCAGCTTCGGGACCCCCGTTGGCACTGAAGCTTTCTTT
CASSFGTPVGTEAFF
>-|17|TRBJ1-2|TRBV4-3|-
TGCGCCAGCAGCCCGGTATCGACAGCCGAGAGAACCTATGGCTACACCTTC
CASSPVSTAERTYGYTF
>-|15|TRBJ1-1|TRBV5-4|few
TGTGCCAGCAGCTTACTCGGCACTTTGAACACTGAAGCTTTCTTT
CASSLLGTLNTEAFF
>-|13|TRBJ1-5|TRBV27|-
TGTGCCAGCAGTTTATGGGTGGGCCAGCCCCAGCATTTT
CASSLWVGQPQHF
>-|13|TRBJ1-5|TRBV6-5|-
TGTGCCAGCAGCGCTACAGGGAACAAGCCCCAGCATTTT
CASSATGNKPQHF
>TRBD2|14|TRBJ2-7|TRBV3-1/TRBV3-2|-
TGTGCCAGCAGCCATTTGGCGGGAGAGGACGAGCAGTACTTC
CASSHLAGEDEQYF
>-|12|TRBJ2-7|TRBV19|-
TGTGCCAGCCCAGTGGTGCGGGACGAGCAGTACTTC
CASPVVRDEQYF
>-|13|TRBJ1-2|TRBV12-3/TRBV12-4|-
TGTGCCAGCAGTTTGGGTGGCCCCGGGGGCTACACCTTC
CASSLGGPGGYTF
>-|14|TRBJ2-7|TRBV7-2|-
TGTGCCAGCAGCGCCTCCCAGGGTTCCTACGAGCAGTACTTC
CASSASQGSYEQYF
>TRBD1|15|TRBJ1-1|TRBV7-2|-
TGTGCCAGCAGGACATCACAGGGGACCAACACTGAAGCTTTCTTT
CASRTSQGTNTEAFF
>-|15|TRBJ1-5|TRBV5-1|once
TGCGCCAGCAGCTTGGACGGAAATAGCAATCAGCCCCAGCATTTT
CASSLDGNSNQPQHF
>-|17|TRBJ2-2|TRBV3-1/TRBV3-2|-
TGTGCCAGCAGCCCATTCCTCCGGGGGTCAGACACCGGGGAGCTGTTTTTT
CASSPFLRGSDTGELFF
>-|13|TRBJ2-7|TRBV6-6|-
TGTGCCAGCAGTTACGGGGGGACCTACGAGCAGTACTTC
CASSYGGTYEQYF
>-|15|TRBJ1-6|TRBV4-1|-
TGCGCCAGCAGCCCCCGGACACGGGCCAATTCACCCCTCCACTTT
CASSPRTRANSPLHF
>-|13|TRBJ1-3|TRBV6-5|-
TGTGCCACGCAGGAACGCTCTGGAAACACCATATATTTT
CATQERSGNTIYF
>TRBD2|16|TRBJ2-7|TRBV4-1|-
TGCGCCAGCAGCCAAGTTTCTAGCGGAATCTCCTACGAGCAGTACTTC
CASSQVSSGISYEQYF
>-|14|TRBJ1-2|TRBV10-3|-
TGTGCCATCAGCCGCCGGGGCGCAGACTATGGCTACACCTTC
CAISRRGADYGYTF
>-|14|TRBJ1-1|TRBV5-1|-
TGCGCCAGCAGCTCGCAGGGGTTGAACACTGAAGCTTTCTTT
CASSSQGLNTEAFF
>-|14|TRBJ1-3|TRBV19|few
TGTGCCAGTTGTGTACAGGCCTCTGGAAACACCATATATTTT
CASCVQASGNTIYF
>TRBD1|14|TRBJ2-7|TRBV5-4|-
TGTGCCAGCAGCTTGGGACAGGGGCCCTACGAGCAGTACTTC
CASSLGQGPYEQYF
>-|14|TRBJ1-1|TRBV6-2/TRBV6-3|-
TGTGCCAGCAGTTACACCGGACACAACACTGAAGCTTTCTTT
CASSYTGHNTEAFF
>TRBD2|14|TRBJ2-3|TRBV27|once
TGTGCCAGCAGTCTCGCGGGGGGCACAGATACGCAGTATTTT
CASSLAGGTDTQYF
>TRBD1|15|TRBJ2-4|TRBV11-2|once
TGTGCCAGCAGCTTAGTGGGACAGGGGTGGAGCATTCAGTACTTC
CASSLVGQGWSIQYF
>-|13|TRBJ2-1|TRBV7-3|-
TGTGCCAGCAGCTTAAAGACTTCCAATGAGCAGTTCTTC
CASSLKTSNEQFF
>-|12|TRBJ1-5|TRBV11-3|-
TGTGCCAGCAGCCGGGATGATCAGCCCCAGCATTTT
CASSRDDQPQHF
>-|12|TRBJ2-7|TRBV5-5|once
TGTGCCAGCAGCCGTTCCAACTACGAGCAGTACTTC
CASSRSNYEQYF